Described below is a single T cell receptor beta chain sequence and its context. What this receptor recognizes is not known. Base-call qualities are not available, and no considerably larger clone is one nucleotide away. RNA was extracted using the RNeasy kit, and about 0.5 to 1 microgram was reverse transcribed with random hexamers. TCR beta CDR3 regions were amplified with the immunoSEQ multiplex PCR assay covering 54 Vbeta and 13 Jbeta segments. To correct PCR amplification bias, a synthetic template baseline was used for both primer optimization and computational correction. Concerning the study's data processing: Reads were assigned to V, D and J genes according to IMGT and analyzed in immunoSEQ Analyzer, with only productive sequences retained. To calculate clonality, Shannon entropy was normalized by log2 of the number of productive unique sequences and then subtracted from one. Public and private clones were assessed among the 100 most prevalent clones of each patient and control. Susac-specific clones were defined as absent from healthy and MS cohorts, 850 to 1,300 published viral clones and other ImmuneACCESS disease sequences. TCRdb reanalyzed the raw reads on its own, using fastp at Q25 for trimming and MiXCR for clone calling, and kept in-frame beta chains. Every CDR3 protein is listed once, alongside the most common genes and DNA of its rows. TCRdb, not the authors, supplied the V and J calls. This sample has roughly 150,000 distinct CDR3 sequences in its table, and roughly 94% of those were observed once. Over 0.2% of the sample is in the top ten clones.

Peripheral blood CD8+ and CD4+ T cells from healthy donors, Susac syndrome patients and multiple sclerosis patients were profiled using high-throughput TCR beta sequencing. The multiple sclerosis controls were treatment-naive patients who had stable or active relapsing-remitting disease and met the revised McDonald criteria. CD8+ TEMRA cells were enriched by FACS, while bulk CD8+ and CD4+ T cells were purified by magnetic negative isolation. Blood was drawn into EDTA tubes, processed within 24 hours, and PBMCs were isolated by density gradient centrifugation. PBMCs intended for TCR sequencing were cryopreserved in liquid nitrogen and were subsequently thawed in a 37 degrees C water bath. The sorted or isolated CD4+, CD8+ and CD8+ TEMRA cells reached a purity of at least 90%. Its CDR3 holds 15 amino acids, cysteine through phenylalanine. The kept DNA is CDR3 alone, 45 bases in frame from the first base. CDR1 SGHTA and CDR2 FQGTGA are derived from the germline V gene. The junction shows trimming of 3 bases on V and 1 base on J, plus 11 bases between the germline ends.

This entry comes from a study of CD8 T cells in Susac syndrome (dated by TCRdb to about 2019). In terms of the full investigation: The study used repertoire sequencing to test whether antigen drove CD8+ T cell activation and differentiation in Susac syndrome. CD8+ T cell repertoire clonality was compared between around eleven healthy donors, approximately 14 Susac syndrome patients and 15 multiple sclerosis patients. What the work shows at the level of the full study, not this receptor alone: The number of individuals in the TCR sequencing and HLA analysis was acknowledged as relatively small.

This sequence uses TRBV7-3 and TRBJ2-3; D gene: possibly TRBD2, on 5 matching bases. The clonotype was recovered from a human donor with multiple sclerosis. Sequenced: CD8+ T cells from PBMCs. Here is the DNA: TGTGCCAGCAGCTTTTTGGACTCCGGCACAGATACGCAGTATTTT. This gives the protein CASSFLDSGTDTQYF.